The 8 T cell receptor beta chains given below trace back to one sample, sequenced in a study of CD8 T cells in ankylosing spondylitis. Study findings and constraints: In ankylosing spondylitis blood, a motif of fewer than 10 highly homologous TCR beta variants appeared characteristic.

Each CDR3 protein is one row after TCRdb ran MiXCR on the 5' RACE reads. The table lists 500,000 to 550,000 distinct CDR3 sequences, approximately 11% of them singletons. Their cognate antigens are unknown. Material for sequencing was blood, either unsorted or a sorted T cell fraction (not recorded which). The receptors here all came from a male donor with ankylosing spondylitis.

This clonotype appeared a few times. J is TRBJ1-2 and V is TRBV7-2; 10 nucleotides agree with TRBD1. The V gene end was trimmed by 2 bases and the J gene end by 0 bases; junction bases not matched to a gene: 6. The CDR3 is 17 residues long. Germline V gene lookup returns CDR1 SGHTA and CDR2 FQGNSA. The CDR3 nucleotides are TGTGCCAGCAGCTTAAGACAGGGGGCGAGGACTAACTATGGCTACACCTTC. It encodes CASSLRQGARTNYGYTF.

This clonotype was recorded a few times. V and J are TRBV5-1 and TRBJ2-1, with a weak D call TRBD2 (7 bases). Germline-derived CDR1 and CDR2 are SGHRS and YFSETQ. Trimming took 4 bases from V and 6 from J, leaving 20 bases between them. The CDR3 loop spans 16 amino acids. The CDR3, as DNA: TGCGCCAGCAGCCCGGGGGGCGTCGATAGGGTCAATGAGCAGTTCTTC. This codes for CASSPGGVDRVNEQFF.

The chain joins TRBV5-1 to TRBJ2-7; TRBD1 matches at 9 bases. The junction had 10 bases not matched to a gene; V was cut back by 4 bases and J by 2 bases. Germline V gene lookup returns CDR1 SGHRS and CDR2 YFSETQ. This CDR3 has 16 residues. The CDR3 loop is CASSREAGQGTYEQYF. The CDR3 coding sequence is TGCGCCAGCAGCCGGGAGGCGGGACAGGGAACCTACGAGCAGTACTTC. Combining the CDR3 with reference TRBV5-1 and TRBJ2-7 gives the whole variable domain KAGVTQTPRYLIKTRGQQVTLSCSPISGHRSVSWYQQTPGQGLQFLFEYFSETQRNKGNFPGRFSGRQFSNSRSEMNVSTLELGDSALYLCASSREAGQGTYEQYFGPGTRLTVT.

This clonotype has only a few counts. V gene TRBV18 combines with J gene TRBJ1-1; D is unresolved. The V end lost 2 bases, the J end lost 1 base, and 8 bases lay between the germline ends. The V gene's germline CDR1 is KGHSH and CDR2 LQKENI. The length of the CDR3 is 14 residues. The CDR3, as DNA: TGTGCCAGCTCACCAAACGGCCCGAACACTGAAGCTTTCTTT. Protein product: CASSPNGPNTEAFF.

This clonotype showed up just a few times. The rearrangement links TRBV20-1 to TRBJ2-3; 11 nucleotides line up with TRBD2. V shed 6 bases, J shed 0 bases, and the junction held 8 bases outside the gene matches. This CDR3 region has 16 residues. CDR1 is DFQATT, CDR2 SNEGSKA, per germline (reference sequence). Here the CDR3 reads CSAPVGLAASTDTQYF. The CDR3 nucleotides read TGCAGTGCGCCCGTGGGACTAGCGGCTAGCACAGATACGCAGTATTTT.

This clonotype was seen only a few times. This chain connects TRBV6-1 to TRBJ1-6; D is perhaps TRBD1 (5 bases). Trimming removed 10 bases at V and 7 bases at J, with 14 bases between. The CDR3 loop spans 13 amino acids. Germline CDR1 is MNHNS and CDR2 is SASEGT. CDR3 in amino acids: CATAGTQNSPLHF. The CDR3 region has the DNA TGTGCCACCGCCGGGACTCAAAATTCACCCCTCCACTTT.

The chain uses TRBV29-1 and TRBJ2-1; D is possibly TRBD2 (6 bases). Trimming pared 0 bases from V and 2 bases from J, leaving 8 bases between. Germline loops: CDR1 SQVTM, CDR2 ANQGSEA. This CDR3 is 14 amino acids long. In nucleotides, the CDR3 is TGCAGCGTTGAAGAGGGAGGCCCCTACAATGAGCAGTTCTTC. It yields the protein CSVEEGGPYNEQFF.

This clonotype came up many times. V usage is TRBV5-1 and J usage is TRBJ1-4; no firm D call. CDR1 is SGHRS and CDR2 is YFSETQ in the germline V gene. Trimming shortened V by 0 bases and J by 6 bases, and 18 bases separated the two germline ends. CDR3 length: 17 residues. CDR3: CASSLGVQAFIYEKLFF. CDR3 bases: TGCGCCAGCAGCTTGGGAGTTCAGGCGTTTATTTATGAAAAACTGTTTTTT.